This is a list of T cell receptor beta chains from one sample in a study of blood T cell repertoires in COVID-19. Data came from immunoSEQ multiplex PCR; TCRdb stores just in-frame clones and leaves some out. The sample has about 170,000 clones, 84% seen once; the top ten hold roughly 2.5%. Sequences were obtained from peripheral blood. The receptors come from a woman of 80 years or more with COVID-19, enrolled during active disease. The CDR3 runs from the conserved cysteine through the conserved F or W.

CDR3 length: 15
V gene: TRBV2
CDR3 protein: CASSGDKAAAYEQYF

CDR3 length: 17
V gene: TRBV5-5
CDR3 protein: CASSPRVAAGATYEQYF

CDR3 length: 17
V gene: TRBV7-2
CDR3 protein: CASSGDRNTLLNTEAFF

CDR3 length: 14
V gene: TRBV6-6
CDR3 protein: CASSYGGGYQPQHF

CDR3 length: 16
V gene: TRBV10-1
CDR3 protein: CASSSSPSGSFNEQYF

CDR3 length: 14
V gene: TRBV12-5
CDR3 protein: CASGTGQGRETQYF

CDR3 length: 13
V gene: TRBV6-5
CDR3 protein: CASRPRGGSPLHF

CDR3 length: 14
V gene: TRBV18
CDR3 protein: CASSPLADQETQYF

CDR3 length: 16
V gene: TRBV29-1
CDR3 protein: CSVVGRDTSYRDEQYF

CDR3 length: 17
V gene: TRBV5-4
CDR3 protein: CASSLRDSGRSYNEQFF

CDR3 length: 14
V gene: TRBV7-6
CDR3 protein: CASSFSRRGDGYTF

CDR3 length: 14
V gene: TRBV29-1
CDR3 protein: CSVEDGSGNEKLFF

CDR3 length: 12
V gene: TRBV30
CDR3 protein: CAWTGNNSPLHF

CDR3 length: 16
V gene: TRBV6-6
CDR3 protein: CASSTTRGSSYNEQFF

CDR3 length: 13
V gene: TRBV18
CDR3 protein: CASSPSGQNWQYF

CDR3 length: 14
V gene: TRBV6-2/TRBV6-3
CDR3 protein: CASSYGDRGETQYF

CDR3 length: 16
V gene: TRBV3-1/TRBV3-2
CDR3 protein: CASSRTSGRAYNEQFF

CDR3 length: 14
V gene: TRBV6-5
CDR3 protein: CASSPRGGAYEQYF

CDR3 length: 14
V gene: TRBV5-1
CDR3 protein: CASSLGGLGETQYF

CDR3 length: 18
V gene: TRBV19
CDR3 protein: CASESGTISDANTGELFF

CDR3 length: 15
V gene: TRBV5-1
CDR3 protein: CASSWGLADTDTQYF

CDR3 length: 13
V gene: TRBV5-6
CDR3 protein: CASNLPGKDEQFF

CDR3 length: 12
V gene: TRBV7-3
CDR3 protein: CASSSRGTEAFF

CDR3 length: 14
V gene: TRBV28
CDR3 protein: CASIQDRSNQPQHF

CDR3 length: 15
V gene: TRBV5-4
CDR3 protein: CASSLKTGPTYEQYF

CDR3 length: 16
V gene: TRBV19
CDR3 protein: CASSQFRGRSSYEQYF

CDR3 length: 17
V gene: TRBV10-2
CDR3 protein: CASSEFGAGPVTDTQYF

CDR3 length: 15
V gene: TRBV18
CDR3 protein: CASQLLASGKDEQYF

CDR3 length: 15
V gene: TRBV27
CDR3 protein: CASSLEHKSYNEQFF

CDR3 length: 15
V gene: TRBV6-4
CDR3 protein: CASSDGGGSSYEQYF

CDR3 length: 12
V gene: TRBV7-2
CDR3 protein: CASSLQGNEQYF

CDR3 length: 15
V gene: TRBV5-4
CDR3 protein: CASSSPTTGYNEQFF

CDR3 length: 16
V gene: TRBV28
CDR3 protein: CASSSPGGSTTYEQYF

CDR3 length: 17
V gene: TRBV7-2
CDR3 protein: CASSSRRQGVGNQPQHF

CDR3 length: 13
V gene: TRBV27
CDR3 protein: CASSPLASYGYTF

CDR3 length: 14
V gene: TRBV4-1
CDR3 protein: CASSQHTIVAEQFF

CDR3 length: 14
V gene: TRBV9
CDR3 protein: CASIRTREPHEQFF

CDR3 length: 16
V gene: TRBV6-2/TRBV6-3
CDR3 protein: CASSRRGLLSGNTIYF

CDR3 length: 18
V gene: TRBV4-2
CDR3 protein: CASSQDPYGTPNTGELFF

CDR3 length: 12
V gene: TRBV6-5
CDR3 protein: CASSSSADTQYF

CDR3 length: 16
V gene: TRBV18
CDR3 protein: CASSLVAGGSTGELFF

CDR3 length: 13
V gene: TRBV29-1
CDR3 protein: CSVTLRLGNEQFF

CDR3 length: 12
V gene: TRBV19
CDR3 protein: CASRDRVDTQYF

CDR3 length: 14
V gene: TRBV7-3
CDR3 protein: CASSSTGAGYGYTF

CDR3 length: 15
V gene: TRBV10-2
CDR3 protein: CASKGELAAQETQYF

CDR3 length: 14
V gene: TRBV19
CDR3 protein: CASSMSPERGEQYF

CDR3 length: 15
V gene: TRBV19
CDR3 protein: CASSRYLSGVDTQYF

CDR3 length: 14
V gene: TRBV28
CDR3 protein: CASRAGSRGSPLHF

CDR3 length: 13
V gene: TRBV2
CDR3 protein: CASSEQGITEAFF

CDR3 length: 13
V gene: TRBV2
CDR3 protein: CASSLPPGYEQYF

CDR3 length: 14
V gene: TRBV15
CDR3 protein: CATKPGQGAYEQYF

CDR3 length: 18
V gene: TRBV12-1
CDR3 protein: CASSLLSDRKLTNTEAFF

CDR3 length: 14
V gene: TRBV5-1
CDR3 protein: CASSLTGSKDEQYF

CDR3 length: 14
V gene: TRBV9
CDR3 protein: CASSTGTSQETQYF

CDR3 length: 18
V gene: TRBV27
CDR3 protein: CASRGDRGPLGLNSPLHF